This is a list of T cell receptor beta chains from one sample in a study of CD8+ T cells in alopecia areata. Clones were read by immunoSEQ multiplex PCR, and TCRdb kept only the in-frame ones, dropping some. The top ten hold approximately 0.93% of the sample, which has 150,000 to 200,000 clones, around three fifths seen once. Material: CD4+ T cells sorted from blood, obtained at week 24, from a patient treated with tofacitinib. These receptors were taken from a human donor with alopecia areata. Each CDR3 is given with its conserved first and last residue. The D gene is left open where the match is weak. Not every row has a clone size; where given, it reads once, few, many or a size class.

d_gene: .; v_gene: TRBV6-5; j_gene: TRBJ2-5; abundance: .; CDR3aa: CASSYDRQETQYF; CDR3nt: TGTGCCAGCAGTTACGACAGACAAGAGACCCAGTACTTC
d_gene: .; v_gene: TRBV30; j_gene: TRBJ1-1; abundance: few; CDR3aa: CAWSVRVDTEAFF; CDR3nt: TGTGCCTGGAGTGTACGGGTTGACACTGAAGCTTTCTTT
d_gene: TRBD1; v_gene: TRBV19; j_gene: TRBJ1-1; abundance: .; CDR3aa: CASTLDRKNTEAFF; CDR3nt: TGTGCCAGTACGTTGGACAGGAAGAACACTGAAGCTTTCTTT
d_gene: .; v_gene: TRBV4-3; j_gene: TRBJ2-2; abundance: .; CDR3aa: CASSHDNTGELFF; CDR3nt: TGCGCCAGCAGCCATGACAACACCGGGGAGCTGTTTTTT
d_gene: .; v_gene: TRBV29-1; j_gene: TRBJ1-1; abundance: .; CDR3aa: CSPSERTNTEAFF; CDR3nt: TGCAGCCCATCCGAGCGGACGAACACTGAAGCTTTCTTT
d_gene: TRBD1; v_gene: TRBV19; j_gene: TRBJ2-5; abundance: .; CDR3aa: CASSTTGGPETQYF; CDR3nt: TGTGCCAGTAGTACAACAGGGGGCCCAGAGACCCAGTACTTC
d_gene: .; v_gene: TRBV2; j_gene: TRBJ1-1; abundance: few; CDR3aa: CASSETNTEAFF; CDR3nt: TGTGCCAGCAGTGAAACGAACACTGAAGCTTTCTTT
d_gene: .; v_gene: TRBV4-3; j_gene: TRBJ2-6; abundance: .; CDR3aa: CASSRGTKALSGANVLTF; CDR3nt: TGCGCCAGCAGCCGAGGGACAAAGGCCCTCTCTGGGGCCAACGTCCTGACTTTC
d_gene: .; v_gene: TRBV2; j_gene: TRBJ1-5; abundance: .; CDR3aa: CASSPRETMGQPQHF; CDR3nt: TGTGCCAGCAGTCCACGGGAGACAATGGGTCAGCCCCAGCATTTT
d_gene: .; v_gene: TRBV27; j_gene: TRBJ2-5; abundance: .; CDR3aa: CASSYDRKETQYF; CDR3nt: TGTGCCAGCAGTTACGACAGGAAAGAGACCCAGTACTTC
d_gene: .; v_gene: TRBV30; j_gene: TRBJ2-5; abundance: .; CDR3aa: CAWSPGREEETQYF; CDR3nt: TGTGCCTGGAGTCCGGGCCGCGAAGAAGAGACCCAGTACTTC
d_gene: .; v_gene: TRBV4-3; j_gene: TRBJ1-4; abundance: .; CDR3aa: CASSQQPGEGEKLFF; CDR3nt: TGCGCCAGCAGCCAACAACCAGGGGAGGGGGAAAAACTGTTTTTT
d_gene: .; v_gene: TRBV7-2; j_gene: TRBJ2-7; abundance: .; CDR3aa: CASSLASRLINEQYF; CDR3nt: TGTGCCAGCAGCTTGGCGTCCAGGCTGATAAACGAGCAGTACTTC
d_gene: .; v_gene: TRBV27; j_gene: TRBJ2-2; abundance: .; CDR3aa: CASSLTLGTSTGELFF; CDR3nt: TGTGCCAGCAGTTTAACCCTCGGAACCAGCACCGGGGAGCTGTTTTTT
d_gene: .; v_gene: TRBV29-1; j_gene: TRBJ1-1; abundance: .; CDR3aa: CSVERNPGTEAFF; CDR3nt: TGCAGCGTTGAGCGAAATCCGGGCACTGAAGCTTTCTTT
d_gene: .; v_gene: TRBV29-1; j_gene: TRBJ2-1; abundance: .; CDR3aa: CSVEAGRYYNEQFF; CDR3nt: TGCAGCGTTGAGGCTGGAAGGTACTACAATGAGCAGTTCTTC
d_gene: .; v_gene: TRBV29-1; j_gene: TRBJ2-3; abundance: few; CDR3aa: CSGRSSKDTQYF; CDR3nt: TGCAGCGGCCGATCTAGCAAAGATACGCAGTATTTT
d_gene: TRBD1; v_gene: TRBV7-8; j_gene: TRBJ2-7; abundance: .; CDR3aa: CASSRTSGTGSGEQYF; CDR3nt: TGTGCCAGCAGCCGAACGTCAGGGACAGGGAGTGGCGAGCAGTACTTC
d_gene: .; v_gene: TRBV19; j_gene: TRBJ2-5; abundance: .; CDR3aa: CASSMQGAETQYF; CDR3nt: TGTGCCAGTAGTATGCAGGGAGCGGAGACCCAGTACTTC
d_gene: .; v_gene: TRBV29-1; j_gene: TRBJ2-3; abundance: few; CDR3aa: CSVSNVQDTDTQYF; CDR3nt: TGCAGCGTTTCTAACGTTCAGGACACAGATACGCAGTATTTT
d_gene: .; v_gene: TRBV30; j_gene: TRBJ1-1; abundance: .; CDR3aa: CAWSTGQNTEAFF; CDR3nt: TGTGCCTGGAGCACAGGGCAAAACACTGAAGCTTTCTTT
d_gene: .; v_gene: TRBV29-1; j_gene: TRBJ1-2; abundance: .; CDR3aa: CSVTNRAGYTF; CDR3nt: TGCAGCGTTACCAACAGGGCTGGCTACACCTTC
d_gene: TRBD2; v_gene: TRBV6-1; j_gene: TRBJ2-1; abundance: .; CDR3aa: CASSPGRDEQFF; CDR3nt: TGTGCCAGCTCTCCAGGGAGGGATGAGCAGTTCTTC
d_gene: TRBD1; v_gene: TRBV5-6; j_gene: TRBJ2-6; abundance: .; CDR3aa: CASSLARGSGANVLTF; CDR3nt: TGTGCCAGCAGCTTGGCCAGGGGGTCTGGGGCCAACGTCCTGACTTTC
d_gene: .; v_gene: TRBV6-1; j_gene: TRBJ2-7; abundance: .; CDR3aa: CASSEEDEQYF; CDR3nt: TGTGCCAGCAGTGAAGAGGACGAGCAGTACTTC